The 9 T cell receptor beta chains reported below all come from one sample, sequenced in a study of CD4+ T cells in melanoma. Produced via immunoSEQ multiplex PCR; TCRdb's table is partial and in-frame only. The data hold 10,000 to 12,000 clones, with roughly 60% observed a single time. Sequences were obtained from cells from a culture (not recorded whether cultured in vitro). The receptors originated from a human donor with melanoma.

In this sample, this clone turned up a few times. The rearrangement uses TRBV4-2 and TRBJ1-2; 7 bases fit TRBD1. This CDR3 contains 15 residues. Losses at the gene ends were 1 base for V and 4 bases for J; bases not matched to a gene: 6. CDR1 is LGHNA, CDR2 YNFKEQ, per germline. CDR3 region: CASSQATGDGYGYTF. The CDR3 DNA reads TGTGCCAGCAGCCAAGCCACAGGGGATGGCTATGGCTACACCTTC.

The V call is TRBV4-1, the J call TRBJ1-5, with no clear D. In germline, CDR1 is MGHRA, CDR2 YSYEKL. The CDR3 is 14 residues long. Between the trimmed V and J ends, which lost 1 base and 9 bases, there was a span of 13 bases. Here the CDR3 reads CASSQGSRDRPQHF. CDR3 DNA: TGCGCCAGCAGCCAAGGATCGCGAGATCGGCCCCAGCATTTT.

The chain uses TRBV14 and TRBJ1-2; possible D gene TRBD1, 5 bases. The CDR3 spans 13 residues. Germline CDR1 is SGHDN and CDR2 is FVKESK. Trimming took 0 bases from V and 7 from J, leaving 9 bases between them. This chain's CDR3 is CASSQDTGFGYTF. CDR3 nucleotide sequence: TGTGCCAGCAGCCAAGACACAGGATTTGGCTACACCTTC.

The V gene is TRBV9, the J gene TRBJ2-5; tentatively, D is TRBD1 or TRBD2 (5 bases each). V was trimmed by 3 bases and J by 2 bases, leaving 20 bases between them. There are 17 residues in the CDR3. CDR1 is SGDLS and CDR2 is YYNGEE in the germline V gene. For the CDR3, the DNA is TGTGCCAGCAGCGCGACTGGAAATACCTGGGGGCAAGAGACCCAGTACTTC. This codes for CASSATGNTWGQETQYF. The complete variable domain, with remaining parts taken from reference TRBV9 and TRBJ2-5, reads DSGVTQTPKHLITATGQRVTLRCSPRSGDLSVYWYQQSLDQGLQFLIQYYNGEERAKGNILERFSAQQFPDLHSELNLSSLELGDSALYFCASSATGNTWGQETQYFGPGTRLLVL.

The chain combines TRBV5-4 with TRBJ2-1; D ambiguous. Trimming pared 0 bases from V and 1 base from J, leaving 14 bases between. Germline CDR1 SGHNT, CDR2 YYREEE (reference sequence). This CDR3 is built from 17 residues. CDR3 coding DNA: TGTGCCAGCAGCTTGGGCAACCCGCGAATATCCTACAATGAGCAGTTCTTC. Amino acids: CASSLGNPRISYNEQFF. The full variable domain, completed using reference TRBV5-4 and TRBJ2-1, is ETGVTQSPTHLIKTRGQQVTLRCSSQSGHNTVSWYQQALGQGPQFIFQYYREEENGRGNFPPRFSGLQFPNYSSELNVNALELDDSALYLCASSLGNPRISYNEQFFGPGTRLTVL.

This chain joins TRBV10-3 and TRBJ1-3, with D hard to call. CDR1 is ENHRY, CDR2 SYGVKD, per germline. The ends were cut back, 0 bases at V and 5 bases at J, with 11 bases in the middle. The CDR3 spans 15 residues. CDR3: CAISESAGNRNTIYF. The CDR3 region has the DNA TGTGCCATCAGTGAGTCGGCGGGGAATAGAAACACCATATATTTT.

The chain is built from TRBV4-1 and TRBJ2-1; D uncertain. From germline, CDR1 is MGHRA and CDR2 YSYEKL. This CDR3 is 12 amino acids long. V lost 0 bases and J 9 bases, leaving 6 bases between the germline ends. For the CDR3, the DNA is TGCGCCAGCAGCCAAGAGCACGTTGAGCAGTTCTTC. Amino acid sequence: CASSQEHVEQFF.

This sequence joins TRBV6-1 and TRBJ2-5; 8 positions match TRBD1. This CDR3 is 16 amino acids long. V dropped 1 base and J dropped 5; count of bases not matched to a gene: 9. CDR1 and CDR2 (germline): MNHNS, SASEGT. CDR3 sequence: CASSEVGQADRETQYF. The CDR3 DNA is TGTGCCAGCAGTGAAGTGGGACAGGCAGATAGGGAGACCCAGTACTTC.

This chain joins TRBV5-1 and TRBJ1-1; D is ambiguous. Germline V gene data show CDR1 as SGHRS and CDR2 as YFSETQ. The V gene lost 5 bases and the J gene lost 4 bases, with 9 bases spanning the gap. The CDR3 covers 12 residues. CDR3 DNA: TGCGCCAGCAGGTCCCCGGGCACTGAAGCTTTCTTT. It translates to CASRSPGTEAFF. Full variable domain (remainder filled in from reference TRBV5-1 and TRBJ1-1): KAGVTQTPRYLIKTRGQQVTLSCSPISGHRSVSWYQQTPGQGLQFLFEYFSETQRNKGNFPGRFSGRQFSNSRSEMNVSTLELGDSALYLCASRSPGTEAFFGQGTRLTVV.